These 15 T cell receptor beta chains share one sample of origin, sequenced in a study of CD8 T cells in ankylosing spondylitis. TCRdb analysed the 5' RACE reads with MiXCR anew, one entry per CDR3 protein. The sample contains 150,000 to 200,000 distinct CDR3 sequences, 11% of which appear only once. The sample comprised blood, either unsorted or a sorted T cell fraction (not recorded which). These receptors all stem from a male donor with ankylosing spondylitis or in good health (not recorded which).

This clonotype has a count of ten or more. V and J are TRBV5-1 and TRBJ1-4; D call uncertain. The CDR3 totals 15 residues. Germline V gene lookup returns CDR1 SGHRS and CDR2 YFSETQ. V was cut by 4 bases and J by 0 bases, with 10 bases left in between. The CDR3 DNA reads TGCGCCAGCAGCCCGAACAGTGCAACTAATGAAAAACTGTTTTTT. It translates to CASSPNSATNEKLFF.

This rearrangement joins TRBV5-1 to TRBJ2-1; 13 bases agree with TRBD2. The CDR3 extends over 17 amino acids. Per the germline V gene, CDR1 is SGHRS and CDR2 is YFSETQ. The ends lost 4 bases at V and 1 base at J; junction bases unmatched: 5. The CDR3 nucleotides read TGCGCCAGCAGCCTCGGACTAGCGGGAGTGTCCTACAATGAGCAGTTCTTC. Translated, it gives CASSLGLAGVSYNEQFF.

This clonotype was seen more than once but under ten times. The gene calls are TRBV11-1 and TRBJ2-5; 9 nucleotides match TRBD2. The V gene end was trimmed by 5 bases and the J gene end by 2 bases; junction bases not matched to a gene: 15. CDR1 is SGHAT and CDR2 is FQDESV in the germline V gene (reference sequence). This CDR3 is 18 amino acids long. The CDR3 DNA reads as TGTGCCAGCAGCCCGAGGAAGGGACTAGCAAAACCACAAGAGACCCAGTACTTC. This gives the protein CASSPRKGLAKPQETQYF.

The chain combines TRBV3-1 with TRBJ2-2; D is unclear. V lost 6 bases, J lost 4 bases, and 12 bases lay in between. From germline, CDR1 is LGHDT and CDR2 YNNKEL (reference sequence). The CDR3 loop spans 14 amino acids. The chain's CDR3 is CASRHLARTGELFF. In DNA, the CDR3 is TGTGCCAGCAGACATCTTGCCCGCACCGGGGAGCTGTTTTTT.

The sample holds many counts of this clonotype. The rearrangement links TRBV29-1 to TRBJ2-5; tentative D call: TRBD2 (6 bases). CDR3 length: 11 amino acids. The V gene lost 4 bases and the J gene lost 5 bases, with 8 bases spanning the gap. Germline CDR1 SQVTM, CDR2 ANQGSEA. For the CDR3, the DNA is TGCAGCGTTGTGGAGGGGGAGACCCAGTACTTC. Protein sequence: CSVVEGETQYF.

This clonotype showed up many times. The chain carries TRBV19 and TRBJ1-2; no clear D. Germline assignment: CDR1 LNHDA and CDR2 SQIVND (reference sequence). Deletions cut 5 bases from V and 2 bases from J, with 12 bases between. The CDR3 covers 14 residues. The CDR3 reads CASSYRAGNYGYTF. The CDR3 DNA follows: TGTGCCAGTAGTTACCGCGCTGGGAACTATGGCTACACCTTC.

This clonotype was counted ten times or more. J is TRBJ2-7 and V is TRBV6-1; 9 nucleotides line up with TRBD2. There are 14 residues in the CDR3. Germline V gene lookup returns CDR1 MNHNS and CDR2 SASEGT. The V gene end was trimmed by 6 bases and the J gene end by 2 bases; junction bases not matched to a gene: 5. The CDR3 DNA follows: TGTGCCAGCAGGCCTAGCGGGGATGCCTACGAGCAGTACTTC. Amino acids: CASRPSGDAYEQYF.

This rearrangement joins TRBV6-1 to TRBJ2-7; TRBD2 matches 12 bases. V lost 5 bases and J lost 7; bases outside the gene matches: 9. In germline, CDR1 is MNHNS, CDR2 SASEGT. This CDR3 is built from 15 residues. The CDR3: CASSPRLAGVGEQYF. Here the CDR3 DNA reads TGTGCCAGCAGTCCAAGACTAGCGGGAGTCGGTGAGCAGTACTTC.

This clonotype is large by share. The J gene is TRBJ1-2, the V gene TRBV12-3 or TRBV12-4, with TRBD1 identical over 7 bases. The ends lost 6 bases at V and 7 bases at J; junction bases unmatched: 8. CDR3 length: 13 amino acids. CDR3 DNA: TGTGCCAGCAGCCCCCAGGGGGTTGTTGGCTACACCTTC. Its protein is CASSPQGVVGYTF.

The rearrangement uses TRBV6-1 and TRBJ1-1; D not certain. The ends were cut back, 2 bases at V and 4 bases at J, with 8 bases in the middle. The CDR3 spans 13 residues. The germline gives CDR1 MNHNS, CDR2 SASEGT. The CDR3 loop is CASSEPLFTEAFF. For the CDR3, the DNA is TGTGCCAGCAGTGAACCGCTTTTCACTGAAGCTTTCTTT.

The J gene is TRBJ2-3, the V gene TRBV11-2; 13 bases fit TRBD2. Germline CDR1 reads SGHAT; CDR2 reads FQNNGV. J was trimmed by 2 bases and V by 5 bases; bases with no gene match: 4. This CDR3 contains 16 residues. The CDR3 sequence is CASSRGLAGNTDTQYF. CDR3 sequence (DNA): TGTGCCAGCAGCCGGGGACTAGCGGGGAACACAGATACGCAGTATTTT.

The chain is built from TRBV10-3 and TRBJ2-1; 8 bases agree with TRBD2. Germline lookup yields CDR1 ENHRY and CDR2 SYGVKD. The J segment lost 8 bases and the V segment lost 2 bases, leaving 8 bases of the junction unmatched. CDR3 length: 15 residues. In nucleotides, the CDR3 is TGTGCCATCAGTGAGCCGACTATAGCGGGGTATGAGCAGTTCTTC. This translates into CAISEPTIAGYEQFF.

This clonotype was seen repeatedly, ten times or more. V is TRBV27 and J is TRBJ1-2, with 7 bases that match TRBD1. The junction had 8 bases not matched to a gene; V was cut back by 2 bases and J by 2 bases. The CDR3 covers 16 residues. Germline V gives CDR1 MNHEY, CDR2 SMNVEV (reference sequence). The CDR3 region has the DNA TGTGCCAGCAGTTTACCGACAGGGAGGGAGAACTATGGCTACACCTTC. Its protein is CASSLPTGRENYGYTF.

This clonotype has at least ten counts. V is TRBV9 and J is TRBJ2-4; a possible D gene is TRBD2 (6 bases). From germline, CDR1 is SGDLS and CDR2 YYNGEE. The V gene lost 0 bases and the J gene lost 0 bases, with 13 bases spanning the gap. The CDR3 covers 17 residues. The CDR3 spells CASSVAGGPLAKNIQYF. The CDR3 DNA sequence: TGTGCCAGCAGCGTAGCCGGGGGTCCCCTAGCCAAAAACATTCAGTACTTC.

In regard to this clonotype: A much larger clone is a single base away; this may be a read error. The CDR3 sequence: CASSVMRNSPLHF. Here the CDR3 DNA reads TGTGCCAGCAGCGTAATGAGGAATTCACCCCTCCACTTT. The V and J genes are TRBV9 and TRBJ1-6; D is unclear. V dropped 1 base and J dropped 7 bases, with 6 bases sitting between them. Germline CDR1 and CDR2: SGDLS and YYNGEE. The CDR3 totals 13 residues. Variable domain in full (rest from reference TRBV9 and TRBJ1-6): DSGVTQTPKHLITATGQRVTLRCSPRSGDLSVYWYQQSLDQGLQFLIQYYNGEERAKGNILERFSAQQFPDLHSELNLSSLELGDSALYFCASSVMRNSPLHFGNGTRLTVT.